This record concerns one T cell receptor (beta chain) sequence. This sample stems from a study of blood T cell repertoires in COVID-19. Across the study: Acute-phase and convalescent COVID-19 samples originated in the United States, Italy and Spain.

In the original analysis: The assay estimated nucleated cells by amplifying reference gene primers. The method was immunoSEQ multiplex PCR; TCRdb's version includes in-frame clones alone and lacks a portion of them. D and trimming come from the DNA, and the V and J calls and clone size come from that table. The data show around 88,000 clones, with over 60% seen just once and about 8.4% held by the top ten. CDR3 length: 15 residues. Germline V CDR1 and CDR2: LGHDT, YNNKEL (reference sequence). Trimming took 1 base from V and 5 from J; bases not matched to a gene: 3. The material sequenced was peripheral blood. V is TRBV3-1 (or the pseudogene TRBV3-2) and J is TRBJ2-7, with 12 bases lining up with TRBD2. The origin of this receptor is a man aged 50-60 years who had recovered from COVID-19. The CDR3 here is CASSQGLAGANEQYF. In nucleotides, the CDR3 is TGTGCCAGCAGCCAAGGACTAGCGGGGGCAAACGAGCAGTACTTC.